Included here is one T cell receptor (beta chain) sequence, with context. Compared with germline, one end of the junction differs, possibly owing to a read error. The data were obtained in a study of T cell clones after liver transplantation. Germline V gene sequence: CDR1 SGHNT, CDR2 YYREEE (reference sequence). The CDR3 length is 14 residues. The repertoire was sequenced with immunoSEQ multiplex PCR; TCRdb's copy has only in-frame clones and lacks some. Altogether more than 75,000 clones are present, 80% to 85% being singletons, with the ten largest covering 0.4% to 0.6%. The chain joins TRBV5-4 to TRBJ2-2; D is possibly TRBD2 (5 bases). The sample here was CD4+ T cells from blood, taken 45 to 46 months after liver transplant. The clonotype was recovered from a human patient who received a liver transplant. Some T cells here may be from the graft donor. The CDR3 nucleotides are TGTGCCAGCAGCCCCCCGGGGAACGCCGGGGAGCTGTTTTTT. This encodes CASSPPGNAGELFF.